This passage covers 31 T cell receptor beta chains from one sample sequenced in a study of control samples from healthy donors and cancer patients. Produced via immunoSEQ multiplex PCR; TCRdb's table is partial and in-frame only. Of 75,000 to 80,000 clones in the sample, around 90% were seen once. The specimen sequenced was PBMCs. All receptors come from a woman aged 45-59 years with colorectal cancer.

This chain uses TRBV27 with TRBJ1-1, with D possibly matching TRBD1 (5 bases). Between the trimmed V and J ends, which lost 2 bases and 4 bases, there was a span of 11 bases. The CDR3 contains 14 residues. The V gene's germline CDR1 is MNHEY and CDR2 SMNVEV (reference sequence). The CDR3 nucleotides are TGTGCCAGCAGTTTACGGGGGGGGATCACTGAAGCTTTCTTT. It codes for CASSLRGGITEAFF.

This chain joins TRBV19 and TRBJ1-5; D not resolved. The CDR3 covers 13 residues. CDR1 is LNHDA and CDR2 is SQIVND in the germline V gene (reference sequence). V was clipped by 5 bases and J by 5 bases, with 10 bases between them. The CDR3 DNA sequence: TGTGCCAGTAGTTACGACCGGGATCAGCCCCAGCATTTT. Protein: CASSYDRDQPQHF.

The J gene is TRBJ2-2, the V gene TRBV5-6; 7 nucleotides align to TRBD1. The CDR3 extends over 13 amino acids. CDR1 is SGHDT and CDR2 is YYEEEE in the germline V gene. Unmatched junction bases numbered 5, after V lost 5 bases and J lost 7 bases. CDR3 sequence: CASRGDRVGELFF. The CDR3 DNA follows: TGTGCCAGCAGGGGCGACAGGGTCGGGGAGCTGTTTTTT.

V gene TRBV14 combines with J gene TRBJ1-4; weak D call: TRBD1 (5 bases). The CDR3 runs 14 residues. The germline gives CDR1 SGHDN, CDR2 FVKESK. The ends were cut back, 0 bases at V and 8 bases at J, with 10 bases in the middle. The CDR3 DNA follows: TGTGCCAGCAGCCAAGATCGCAGGGCAGAAAAACTGTTTTTT. Translating gives CASSQDRRAEKLFF.

This sequence joins TRBV12-3 or TRBV12-4 and TRBJ1-6; the D gene is possibly TRBD1 (5 bases). V shed 7 bases and J shed 8 bases, with 6 bases lying between them. The CDR3 totals 11 residues. The chain's CDR3 is CASKGDSPLHF. The CDR3 bases are TGTGCCAGCAAAGGGGATTCACCCCTCCACTTT.

This clone was detected only once. V usage is TRBV24-1 and J usage is TRBJ2-4, with D perhaps assigned TRBD1 or TRBD2 (5 bases each). V was shortened by 3 bases and J by 6 bases, with 14 bases between the two germline ends. Germline values: CDR1 KGHDR, CDR2 SFDVKD. There are 15 residues in the CDR3. CDR3 in amino acids: CATSDARGGGNIQYF. CDR3 coding DNA: TGTGCCACCAGTGATGCCCGGGGTGGGGGAAACATTCAGTACTTC.

The chain links TRBV28 to TRBJ2-3, with D perhaps matching TRBD2 (5 bases). Germline CDR1 MDHEN, CDR2 SYDVKM. Deletions cut 2 bases from V and 3 bases from J, with 15 bases between. The CDR3 is made up of 16 amino acids. The CDR3 sequence is CASSLPLAWGTDTQYF. CDR3 sequence (DNA): TGTGCCAGCAGTTTACCGCTAGCTTGGGGTACAGATACGCAGTATTTT.

The gene calls are TRBV6-1 and TRBJ2-3; D possibly corresponds to TRBD2 (5 bases). The CDR3 contains 12 residues. The V and J ends lost 6 bases and 6 bases respectively, with 10 bases between them. Germline lookup yields CDR1 MNHNS and CDR2 SASEGT. As DNA, the CDR3 is TGTGCCAGCAGGGAACTAGGGGATACGCAGTATTTT. Translation: CASRELGDTQYF.

V and J are TRBV19 and TRBJ2-5; tentatively, D is TRBD2 (6 bases). Trimming removed 5 bases at V and 3 bases at J, with 16 bases between. The germline gives CDR1 LNHDA, CDR2 SQIVND (reference sequence). This CDR3 region has 15 residues. CDR3 sequence (DNA): TGTGCCAGTAGTGTTTTAGCGGAGATGAAAGAGACCCAGTACTTC. Translation: CASSVLAEMKETQYF. Full variable domain (rest looked up from reference TRBV19 and TRBJ2-5): DGGITQSPKYLFRKEGQNVTLSCEQNLNHDAMYWYRQDPGQGLRLIYYSQIVNDFQKGDIAEGYSVSREKKESFPLTVTSAQKNPTAFYLCASSVLAEMKETQYFGPGTRLLVL.

This chain uses TRBV10-3 with TRBJ2-7; 11 bases agree with TRBD1. Per germline, CDR1 ENHRY and CDR2 SYGVKD. V lost 10 bases, J lost 6 bases, and 5 bases stayed unmatched. The CDR3 runs 12 residues. For the CDR3, the DNA is TGTGCCACCGGACAGGGGGCTGGCGAGCAGTACGTC. Protein sequence: CATGQGAGEQYV.

This clone was recorded a few times. The V and J genes are TRBV7-9 and TRBJ1-2; D possibly corresponds to TRBD1 (5 bases). CDR3 length: 14 amino acids. The ends were cut back, 1 base at V and 8 bases at J, with 14 bases in the middle. The V gene's germline CDR1 is SEHNR and CDR2 FQNEAQ (reference sequence). CDR3 bases: TGTGCCAGCAGCTTAGGCGACAGTCGTAGCGGCTACACCTTC. Translation gives CASSLGDSRSGYTF.

The chain links TRBV28 to TRBJ1-6, with TRBD1 identical over 8 bases. CDR1 and CDR2 from the germline V gene are MDHEN and SYDVKM. Trimming at V came to 6 bases and at J to 5 bases, leaving 3 bases not matched to a gene. The CDR3 contains 14 residues. This CDR3 is CASRTGVNNSPLHF. The CDR3 coding sequence is TGTGCCAGCAGGACAGGGGTCAATAATTCACCCCTCCACTTT.

V gene TRBV6-4 combines with J gene TRBJ1-1, with D unresolved. CDR1 and CDR2 from the germline V gene are MRHNA and SNTAGT. Trimming shortened V by 7 bases and J by 4 bases, and 16 bases separated the two germline ends. The CDR3 is made up of 14 amino acids. The CDR3 protein is CASKASLWGTEAFF. The CDR3 region has the DNA TGTGCCAGCAAGGCCAGTCTATGGGGCACTGAAGCTTTCTTT.

The rearrangement uses TRBV6-2 or TRBV6-3 and TRBJ1-2; D is unresolved. This CDR3 has 12 residues. Germline CDR1 MNHEY, CDR2 SVGEGT. V was pared by 2 bases and J by 7 bases, with 8 bases between. CDR3 nucleotide sequence: TGTGCCAGCAGTTACCCAGAAGCTGGCTACACCTTC. This gives the protein CASSYPEAGYTF.

This clone has a single count. The chain uses TRBV24-1 and TRBJ2-1; D not resolved. V shed 0 bases and J shed 9 bases, with 2 bases lying between them. Germline V lookup: CDR1 KGHDR, CDR2 SFDVKD. The CDR3 sequence is 11 residues long. This chain's CDR3 is CATSDLREQFF. CDR3 nucleotides: TGTGCCACCAGTGATTTGCGTGAGCAGTTCTTC.

The chain links TRBV19 to TRBJ1-5; 8 bases map to TRBD1. CDR3 length: 15 residues. Unmatched junction bases numbered 10, after V lost 5 bases and J lost 7 bases. The germline V gene encodes CDR1 LNHDA and CDR2 SQIVND (reference sequence). DNA of the CDR3: TGTGCCAGTAGTCCGCCGGACAGGGAGACGCAGCCCCAGCATTTT. Protein: CASSPPDRETQPQHF.

Only a few counts were recorded for this clone. The chain joins TRBV3-1 (or the pseudogene TRBV3-2) to TRBJ2-3, with 7 bases that match TRBD2. V was clipped by 4 bases and J by 5 bases; unmatched bases: 0. The germline CDR1 and CDR2 sequences are LGHDT and YNNKEL (reference sequence). The CDR3 spans 12 residues. The CDR3 is CASSREGDTQYF. The CDR3 coding sequence is TGTGCCAGCAGCCGGGAGGGAGATACGCAGTATTTT.

The rearrangement uses TRBV29-1 and TRBJ2-2; 10 positions agree with TRBD1. After removal of 8 bases from V and 7 bases from J, the junction contained 7 bases not matched to a gene. Germline values: CDR1 SQVTM, CDR2 ANQGSEA. The CDR3 covers 13 residues. This chain's CDR3 is CSSGTGVGGELFF. The CDR3 bases are TGCAGCTCCGGGACAGGGGTTGGCGGGGAGCTGTTTTTT.

Turning to this clone: Other DNA sequences in the sample encode the same CDR3. This rearrangement joins TRBV28 to TRBJ2-7, with D perhaps matching TRBD1 (6 bases). V was cut by 5 bases and J by 6 bases, with 11 bases left in between. Germline V gene lookup returns CDR1 MDHEN and CDR2 SYDVKM. This CDR3 region has 12 residues. As DNA, the CDR3 is TGTGCCAGCAGTCTCAGGGGTGGCGAGCAGTACGTC. Its translation is CASSLRGGEQYV.

The chain couples TRBV6-5 to TRBJ1-4; tentative D call: TRBD1 (6 bases). V lost 7 bases to trimming and J lost 6 bases, with 18 bases between them. The germline CDR1 and CDR2 sequences are MNHEY and SVGAGI. This CDR3 region has 15 residues. For the CDR3, the DNA is TGTGCCAGCACCTCTACGGGGGCGTCAGATGAAAAACTGTTTTTT. Its translation: CASTSTGASDEKLFF.

J is TRBJ2-7 and V is TRBV5-8; D perhaps matches TRBD1 (5 bases). The CDR3 totals 14 residues. From germline, CDR1 is SGHTS and CDR2 YDEGEE. V lost 5 bases to trimming and J lost 0 bases, with 12 bases between them. The chain's CDR3 is CASRSRQSSYEQYV. The DNA of the CDR3 is TGTGCCAGCAGAAGTCGACAGAGCTCCTACGAGCAGTACGTC.

The rearrangement joins TRBV5-8 to TRBJ2-7; D possibly matches TRBD1 or TRBD2 (5 bases each). Trimming cost V 2 bases and J 0 bases, with 12 bases left between them. Per germline, CDR1 SGHTS and CDR2 YDEGEE. There are 15 residues in the CDR3. The CDR3 region is CASSFPGPNSYEQYV. The CDR3 DNA sequence: TGTGCCAGCAGCTTCCCGGGACCGAACTCCTACGAGCAGTACGTC.

The chain combines TRBV19 with TRBJ1-4; no definite D call. The length of the CDR3 is 16 residues. CDR1 and CDR2 (germline): LNHDA, SQIVND (reference sequence). The germline V and J ends were trimmed by 3 bases and 3 bases, with 14 bases remaining between them. The CDR3 DNA reads as TGTGCCAGTAGTATTTCTATAAGGTCGTCTAATGAAAAACTGTTTTTT. This gives the protein CASSISIRSSNEKLFF.

About this clone itself: Other nucleotide sequences in the sample specify the same CDR3. The V call is TRBV6-1, the J call TRBJ2-7; maybe TRBD1 (5 bases). V was trimmed by 3 bases and J by 1 base, leaving 7 bases between them. Germline lookup yields CDR1 MNHNS and CDR2 SASEGT. CDR3 length: 13 residues. This chain's CDR3 is CASSEDTSYEQYV. The CDR3, as DNA: TGTGCCAGCAGTGAGGACACTTCCTACGAGCAGTACGTC.

The rearrangement uses TRBV5-1 and TRBJ1-1, with D unclear. CDR1 SGHRS and CDR2 YFSETQ come from the germline V gene. CDR3 size: 14 residues. The ends were cut back, 1 base at V and 3 bases at J, with 10 bases in the middle. CDR3 coding DNA: TGCGCCAGCAGCTTGTATGGGGAACACACTGAAGCTTTCTTT. Amino acid sequence: CASSLYGEHTEAFF.

The chain has TRBV10-3 and TRBJ2-2; 9 bases line up with TRBD2. This CDR3 is built from 19 residues. V dropped 1 base and J dropped 0; count of bases not matched to a gene: 9. Per the germline V gene, CDR1 is ENHRY and CDR2 is SYGVKD. Here the CDR3 reads CAISEYGTSSFSNTGELFF. The CDR3 DNA sequence: TGTGCCATCAGTGAGTACGGGACTAGCAGTTTTTCGAACACCGGGGAGCTGTTTTTT.

This clone was seen more than once but under ten times. The chain employs TRBV28 and TRBJ1-1; 8 bases map to TRBD1. The CDR3 length is 14 residues. CDR1 and CDR2 (germline): MDHEN, SYDVKM. V trimming: 3 bases; J trimming: 5 bases; junction bases outside the gene matches: 5. The CDR3 protein is CASSFPNRGTEAFF. CDR3 DNA sequence: TGTGCCAGCAGTTTCCCGAACAGGGGGACTGAAGCTTTCTTT.

The chain carries TRBV6-5 and TRBJ1-2; D gene ambiguous. The length of the CDR3 is 12 residues. The ends were cut back, 6 bases at V and 5 bases at J, with 10 bases in the middle. CDR1 is MNHEY and CDR2 is SVGAGI in the germline V gene. The CDR3, as DNA: TGTGCCAGCAGGCCACGCGGGTATGGCTACACCTTC. It specifies CASRPRGYGYTF.

In regard to this clone: This same CDR3 is encoded by further DNA sequences in the sample. The rearrangement links TRBV5-1 to TRBJ1-1; 10 bases map to TRBD1. The CDR3 is 14 residues long. Per the germline V gene, CDR1 is SGHRS and CDR2 is YFSETQ. Unmatched junction bases numbered 3, after V lost 4 bases and J lost 3 bases. Here the CDR3 reads CASSDRGLDTEAFF. The CDR3 region has the DNA TGCGCCAGCAGCGACAGGGGGCTGGACACTGAAGCTTTCTTT.

This clone was observed a single time. This chain connects TRBV6-5 to TRBJ2-5; 12 nucleotides agree with TRBD2. V shed 6 bases, J shed 1 base, and the junction held 3 bases outside the gene matches. CDR1 is MNHEY, CDR2 SVGAGI, per germline. The CDR3 extends over 15 amino acids. Written as DNA, the CDR3 is TGTGCCAGCAGCCGACTAGCGGGGGTCCAAGAGACCCAGTACTTC. Its protein is CASSRLAGVQETQYF.

The chain uses TRBV3-1 (or the pseudogene TRBV3-2) and TRBJ2-1; no definite D call. This CDR3 spans 11 amino acids. Germline CDR1 and CDR2: LGHDT and YNNKEL (reference sequence). Trimming removed 3 bases at V and 9 bases at J, with 6 bases between. CDR3: CASSHGSEQFF. CDR3 coding DNA: TGTGCCAGCAGCCATGGGTCTGAGCAGTTCTTC.